This is a list of T cell receptor beta chains from one sample in a study of neurological immune-mediated disorders. TCRdb reprocessed the 5' RACE reads with MiXCR, giving one entry per CDR3 protein. In the table there are 50,000 to 70,000 distinct CDR3 sequences, about 13% of which are singletons. What was sequenced was PBMCs. The receptors stem from a woman aged 55-75 years with HTLV-1-associated myelopathy (HAM/TSP). Each CDR3 is given with its conserved first and last residue. A D gene is named only where the DNA matches it firmly. Not all rows give a size; the values are once, few, many and, for expanded clones, a class.

TGTGCCAGCAGTTCTCTAGCGGGAGTCTACAATGAGCAGTTCTTC	CASSSLAGVYNEQFF	TRBD2	TRBV6-6	TRBJ2-1	NA
TGCGCCAGCAGCTTGGCGACTAGCGGGAGGGCGGGGAATGAGCAGTTCTTC	CASSLATSGRAGNEQFF	TRBD2	TRBV5-1	TRBJ2-1	many
TGTGCCAGCAGTCCTACAGGGGAGGGAGACAATGAGCAGTTCTTC	CASSPTGEGDNEQFF	NA	TRBV12-3/TRBV12-4	TRBJ2-1	NA
TGCGCCAGCAGCCCAGGAGCCGACTCCTACGAGCAGTACTTC	CASSPGADSYEQYF	NA	TRBV4-1	TRBJ2-7	NA
TGTGCCAGTAGTATAGGTCGGGGACAATCCGGATCCTACGAGCAGTACTTC	CASSIGRGQSGSYEQYF	NA	TRBV19	TRBJ2-7	NA
TGCGCCAGCAGCCCAACACAAATCCGGGCCAACGTCCTGACTTTC	CASSPTQIRANVLTF	NA	TRBV5-1	TRBJ2-6	many
TGTGCCAGCAGCTTAGTATCCTCAACTCAAGAGACCCAGTACTTC	CASSLVSSTQETQYF	NA	TRBV11-2	TRBJ2-5	many
TGCAGTGCTTCCGGAGGACTAGCAGAAGGGAGCTCCTACAATGAGCAGTTCTTC	CSASGGLAEGSSYNEQFF	TRBD2	TRBV20-1	TRBJ2-1	many
TGTGCCAGCAGTCCCGCTAGCGTAACCTACAATGAGCAGTTCTTC	CASSPASVTYNEQFF	NA	TRBV12-3/TRBV12-4	TRBJ2-1	many
TGCAGTGGACTAGGAGGAGAGACCCAGTACTTC	CSGLGGETQYF	NA	TRBV20-1	TRBJ2-5	NA
TGCGCCAGCAAAGGGGGGACAGGGTCCACTGAAGCTTTCTTT	CASKGGTGSTEAFF	TRBD1	TRBV5-1	TRBJ1-1	many
TGTGCCAGCAGCTTGGGGGGACTAGCGGGACGCACAGATACGCAGTATTTT	CASSLGGLAGRTDTQYF	TRBD2	TRBV7-8	TRBJ2-3	many
TGCGCCAGCAGCTTTATAGTGAAATCGAACACCGGGGAGCTGTTTTTT	CASSFIVKSNTGELFF	NA	TRBV5-1	TRBJ2-2	NA
TGCAGTGCTAGAGATTGGGACAACAATGGCTACACCTTC	CSARDWDNNGYTF	NA	TRBV20-1	TRBJ1-2	NA
TGCGCCAGCAGCCAGGGGTTGAGGGGGGAACCTTCGAAGACCCAGTACTTC	CASSQGLRGEPSKTQYF	NA	TRBV4-1	TRBJ2-5	many
TGTGCCACCCGGACTAGCGAGATGAATGAGCAGTTCTTC	CATRTSEMNEQFF	TRBD2	TRBV15	TRBJ2-1	many
TGTGCCAGCAGTGAATCGGCGGGAGGGTCAAGGAACATTCAGTACTTC	CASSESAGGSRNIQYF	TRBD2	TRBV2	TRBJ2-4	NA
TGTGCCAGCAGCTGGGCTGGGGCGAATGGCTACACCTTC	CASSWAGANGYTF	NA	TRBV5-6	TRBJ1-2	many
TGTGCCAGCCGTCCGTCCGTTCGAGAGACCCAGTACTTC	CASRPSVRETQYF	NA	TRBV25-1	TRBJ2-5	many
TGTGCCTGGAGTCGTATAGCAGTTGAGACCCAGTACTTC	CAWSRIAVETQYF	NA	TRBV30	TRBJ2-5	many
TGTGCCATCAGTGAGGGACAGTCCTACGAGCAGTACTTC	CAISEGQSYEQYF	NA	TRBV10-3	TRBJ2-7	many
TGTGCCAGCCTTCTCAACACCGGGGAGCTGTTTTTT	CASLLNTGELFF	NA	TRBV2	TRBJ2-2	many
TGTGCCAGCCTCGCGGGGTTCGGAGATACGCAGTATTTT	CASLAGFGDTQYF	NA	TRBV6-1	TRBJ2-3	NA
TGTGCCAGCAGCCAAGGGACAGGGAGCCATGGCTACACCTTC	CASSQGTGSHGYTF	TRBD1	TRBV14	TRBJ1-2	many
TGTGTCAGCAGTTCGACTAGCGGGGGCTACGAGCAGCACTTC	CVSSSTSGGYEQHF	TRBD2	TRBV28	TRBJ2-7	NA
TGCGCCAGCAGCTTGGCTGGGGGAGCTAGTACCGGGGAGCTGTTTTTT	CASSLAGGASTGELFF	NA	TRBV5-1	TRBJ2-2	many
TGCAGTGCTAGAGATCGACTAGCGGGAGACTACAATGAGCAGTTCTTC	CSARDRLAGDYNEQFF	TRBD2	TRBV20-1	TRBJ2-1	many
TGCGCCAGCAGCCTGACAGGGTATCAATACGAGCAGTACTTC	CASSLTGYQYEQYF	TRBD1	TRBV5-1	TRBJ2-7	many
TGCGCCAGCAGCGCAATCGACACAGATACGCAGTATTTT	CASSAIDTDTQYF	NA	TRBV4-1	TRBJ2-3	many
TGTGCCAGCAGCTTAGATCCAGGGCGGGGCACAGATACGCAGTATTTT	CASSLDPGRGTDTQYF	NA	TRBV11-2	TRBJ2-3	many
TGCAGTGCTAGGGGTCAGGGACTAGCGGGAAACAATGAGCAGTTCTTC	CSARGQGLAGNNEQFF	TRBD2	TRBV20-1	TRBJ2-1	many
TGTGCCAGCGAGGACAGGCTAACATCCGAGCAGTACTTC	CASEDRLTSEQYF	TRBD1	TRBV28	TRBJ2-7	many
TGTGCCAGCAGCTCCGAAGGGACTAGCAGTCACAATGAGCAGTTCTTC	CASSSEGTSSHNEQFF	TRBD2	TRBV5-6	TRBJ2-1	many
TGTGCCAGCAGCACCCCTCAGACCCCTAGCACAGATACGCAGTATTTT	CASSTPQTPSTDTQYF	NA	TRBV7-2	TRBJ2-3	many
TGTGCCAGCAGCTCCGTAGCGGGAGGGCTTAGCACAGATACGCAGTATTTT	CASSSVAGGLSTDTQYF	TRBD2	TRBV7-3	TRBJ2-3	many
TGCGCCAGCAGTTTGGAAGGGGGCTTCACCGGGGAGCTGTTTTTT	CASSLEGGFTGELFF	TRBD1	TRBV5-1	TRBJ2-2	many
TGCGCCAGCAGCGGACTAGCGGGAACCTCCGGCGGGTCCTACGAGCAGTACTTC	CASSGLAGTSGGSYEQYF	TRBD2	TRBV5-1	TRBJ2-7	many
TGTGCCAGCAGTTCCCTTCAGGGGGCTGAGAATGAGCAGTTCTTC	CASSSLQGAENEQFF	TRBD1	TRBV28	TRBJ2-1	many
TGTGCCATCAGCCCTAGTAAGGGGAACACTGAAGCTTTCTTT	CAISPSKGNTEAFF	NA	TRBV10-3	TRBJ1-1	many
TGTGCCAGCAGCCAACACGTAGTGGGGCTGTTCTTC	CASSQHVVGLFF	NA	TRBV3-1	TRBJ2-1	few
TGCGCCAGCAGCTTGAAGTCTAACTATGGCTACACCTTC	CASSLKSNYGYTF	NA	TRBV5-1	TRBJ1-2	many
TGTGCCAGCAGCTTGGCCTTAGCAGATACGCAGTATTTT	CASSLALADTQYF	NA	TRBV5-6	TRBJ2-3	medium-sized
TGTGCCAGCAGCTTGCTGCGTCCCGGGGAGCTGTTTTTT	CASSLLRPGELFF	NA	TRBV5-6	TRBJ2-2	many
TGTGCCAGCAGCCAACAGGAGTTCTATGGCTACACCTTC	CASSQQEFYGYTF	NA	TRBV12-3/TRBV12-4	TRBJ1-2	medium-sized
TGCGCCAGCAGCTTGGGACAGCTCAAGTCCTACAATGAGCAGTTCTTC	CASSLGQLKSYNEQFF	NA	TRBV5-1	TRBJ2-1	many
TGCGCCAGCAGCTTGGGAGGACAAGAGACCCAGTACTTC	CASSLGGQETQYF	NA	TRBV5-1	TRBJ2-5	many
TGCAGTGCTAGAGATCTAGCGGGAGAATACATTCAGTACTTC	CSARDLAGEYIQYF	TRBD2	TRBV20-1	TRBJ2-4	many
TGTGCCAGCAGTTCGGGACTAGCTGTGCGGGAGCAGTACTTC	CASSSGLAVREQYF	TRBD2	TRBV27	TRBJ2-7	many
TGTGCCAGCCGAGCTTTGGGTAGCAATCAGCCCCAGCATTTT	CASRALGSNQPQHF	NA	TRBV12-3/TRBV12-4	TRBJ1-5	many
TGCAGTGCTAGAGGACTAGCGGGAGTCGAGCAGTACTTC	CSARGLAGVEQYF	TRBD2	TRBV20-1	TRBJ2-7	many
TGCAGTGCTAGAGGTGGCGGGGGGGGCCACGAGCAGTACTTC	CSARGGGGGHEQYF	TRBD2	TRBV20-1	TRBJ2-7	many
TGCGCCAGCAGCCAAGAATTGGGGGGCGGGAACTCACCCCTCCACTTT	CASSQELGGGNSPLHF	NA	TRBV4-1	TRBJ1-6	many
TGTGCCAGCAGTTTCGGGAATCAGCCCCAGCATTTT	CASSFGNQPQHF	NA	TRBV12-3/TRBV12-4	TRBJ1-5	many
TGTGCCAGCAGCGTAGCGGGAGGGCCGGAGACCCAGTACTTC	CASSVAGGPETQYF	TRBD2	TRBV9	TRBJ2-5	many
TGCGCCAGCAGCTGGGGACAGGGGGCACGGCTTAGCACTGAAGCTTTCTTT	CASSWGQGARLSTEAFF	TRBD1	TRBV5-1	TRBJ1-1	many
TGTGCCAGCAGCCCCCCGGCAGCCTACGAGCAGTACTTC	CASSPPAAYEQYF	NA	TRBV9	TRBJ2-7	many
TGTGCTAGCAGCCCGGCGGGGACTAGCGGGAAATACAATGAGCAGTTCTTC	CASSPAGTSGKYNEQFF	TRBD2	TRBV7-7	TRBJ2-1	NA
TGCGCCAGCAGCTTGGCCCCTCAGGCCAGCTCCTACAATGAGCAGTTCTTC	CASSLAPQASSYNEQFF	NA	TRBV5-1	TRBJ2-1	many
TGTGCCAGCAGTTTAGACACGAGCGGGATTTACAATGAGCAGTTCTTC	CASSLDTSGIYNEQFF	TRBD2	TRBV27	TRBJ2-1	NA
TGCAGCGTTGGGGTTGGAGAGACCCAGTACTTC	CSVGVGETQYF	NA	TRBV29-1	TRBJ2-5	many